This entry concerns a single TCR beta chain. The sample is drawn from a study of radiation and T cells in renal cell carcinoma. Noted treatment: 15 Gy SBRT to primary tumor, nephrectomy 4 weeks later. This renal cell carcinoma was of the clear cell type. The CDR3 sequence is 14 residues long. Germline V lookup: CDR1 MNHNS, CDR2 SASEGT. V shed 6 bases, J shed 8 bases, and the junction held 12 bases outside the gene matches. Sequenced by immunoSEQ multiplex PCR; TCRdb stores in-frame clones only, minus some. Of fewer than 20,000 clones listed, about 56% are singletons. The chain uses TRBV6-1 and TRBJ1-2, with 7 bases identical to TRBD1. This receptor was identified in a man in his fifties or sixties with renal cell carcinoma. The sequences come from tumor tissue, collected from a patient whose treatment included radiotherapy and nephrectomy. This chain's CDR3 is CASSLRGGGIGYTF. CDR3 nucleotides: TGTGCCAGCAGCTTACGAGGAGGGGGCATAGGCTACACCTTC.